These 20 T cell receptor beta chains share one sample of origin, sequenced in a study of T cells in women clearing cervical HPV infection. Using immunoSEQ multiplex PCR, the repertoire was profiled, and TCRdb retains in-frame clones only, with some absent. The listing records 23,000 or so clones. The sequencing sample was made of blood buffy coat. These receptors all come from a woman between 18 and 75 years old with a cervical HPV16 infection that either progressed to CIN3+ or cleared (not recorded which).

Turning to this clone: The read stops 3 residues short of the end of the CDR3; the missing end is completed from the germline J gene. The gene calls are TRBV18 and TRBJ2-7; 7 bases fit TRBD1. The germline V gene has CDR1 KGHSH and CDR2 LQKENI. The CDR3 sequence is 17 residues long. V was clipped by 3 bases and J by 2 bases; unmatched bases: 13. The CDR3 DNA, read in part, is TGTGCCAGCTCACCCCATGGGACAGCATCACCCACCTACGAG. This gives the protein CASSPHGTASPTYE. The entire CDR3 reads CASSPHGTASPTYEQYF. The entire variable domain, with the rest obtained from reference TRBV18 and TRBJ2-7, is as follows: NAGVMQNPRHLVRRRGQEARLRCSPMKGHSHVYWYRQLPEEGLKFMVYLQKENIIDESGMPKERFSAEFPKEGPSILRIQQVVRGDSAAYFCASSPHGTASPTYEQYFGPGTRLTVT.

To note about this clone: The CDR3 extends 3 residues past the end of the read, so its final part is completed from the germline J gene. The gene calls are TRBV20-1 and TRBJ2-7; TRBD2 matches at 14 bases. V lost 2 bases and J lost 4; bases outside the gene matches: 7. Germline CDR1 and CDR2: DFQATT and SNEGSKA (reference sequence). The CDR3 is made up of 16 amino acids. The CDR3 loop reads CSARPGTSGSSYEQYF. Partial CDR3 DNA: TGCAGTGCTAGACCGGGGACTAGCGGGAGTAGTTACGAG.

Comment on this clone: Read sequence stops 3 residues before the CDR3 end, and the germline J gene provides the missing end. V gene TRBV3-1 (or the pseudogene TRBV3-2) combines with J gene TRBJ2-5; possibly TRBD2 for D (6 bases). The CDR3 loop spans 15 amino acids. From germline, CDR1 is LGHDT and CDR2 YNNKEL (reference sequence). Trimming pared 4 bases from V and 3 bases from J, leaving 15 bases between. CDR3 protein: CASSRMGIAEETQYF. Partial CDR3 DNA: TGTGCCAGCAGCCGTATGGGGATAGCGGAAGAGACC.

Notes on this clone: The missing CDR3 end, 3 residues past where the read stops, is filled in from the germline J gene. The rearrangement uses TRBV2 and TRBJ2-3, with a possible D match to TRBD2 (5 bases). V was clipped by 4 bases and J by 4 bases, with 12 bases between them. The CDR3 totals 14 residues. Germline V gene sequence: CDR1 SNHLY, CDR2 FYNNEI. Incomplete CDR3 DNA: TGTGCCAGCAGTGTTTCTAGCTTTCCAGATACG. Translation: CASSVSSFPDT. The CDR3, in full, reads CASSVSSFPDTQYF. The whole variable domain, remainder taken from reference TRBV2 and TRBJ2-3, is EPEVTQTPSHQVTQMGQEVILRCVPISNHLYFYWYRQILGQKVEFLVSFYNNEISEKSEIFDDQFSVERPDGSNFTLKIRSTKLEDSAMYFCASSVSSFPDTQYFGPGTRLTVL.

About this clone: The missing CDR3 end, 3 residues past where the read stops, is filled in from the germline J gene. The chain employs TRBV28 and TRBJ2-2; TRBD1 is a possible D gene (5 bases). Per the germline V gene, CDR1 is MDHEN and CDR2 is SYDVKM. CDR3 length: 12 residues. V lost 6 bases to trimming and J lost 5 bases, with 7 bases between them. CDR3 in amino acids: CASRGETGELFF. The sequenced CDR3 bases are TGTGCCAGCAGAGGGGAAACCGGGGAG.

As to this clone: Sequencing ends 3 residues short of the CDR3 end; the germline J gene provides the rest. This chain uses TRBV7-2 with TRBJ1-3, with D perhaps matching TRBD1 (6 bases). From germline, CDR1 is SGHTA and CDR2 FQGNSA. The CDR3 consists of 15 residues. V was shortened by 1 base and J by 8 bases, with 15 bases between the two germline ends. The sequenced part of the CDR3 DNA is TGTGCCAGCAGCTTAGTGGGGGAGGAGGGGGACACC. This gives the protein CASSLVGEEGDT. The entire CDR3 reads CASSLVGEEGDTIYF.

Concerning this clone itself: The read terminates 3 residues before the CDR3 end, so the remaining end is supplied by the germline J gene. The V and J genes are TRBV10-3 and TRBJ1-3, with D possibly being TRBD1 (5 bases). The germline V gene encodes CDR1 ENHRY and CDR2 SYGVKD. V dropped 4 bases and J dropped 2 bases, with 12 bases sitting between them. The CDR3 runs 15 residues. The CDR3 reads CAISGAGIAGNTIYF. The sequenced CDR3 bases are TGTGCCATCAGTGGCGCAGGGATTGCTGGAAACACC.

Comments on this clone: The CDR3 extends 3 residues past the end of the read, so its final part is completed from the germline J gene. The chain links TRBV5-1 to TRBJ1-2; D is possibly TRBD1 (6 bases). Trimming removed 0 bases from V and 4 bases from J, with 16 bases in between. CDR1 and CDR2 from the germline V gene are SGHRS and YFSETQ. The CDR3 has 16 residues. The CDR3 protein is CASSLEPGDRGYGYTF. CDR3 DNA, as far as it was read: TGCGCCAGCAGCTTGGAACCAGGGGATAGGGGCTATGGC.

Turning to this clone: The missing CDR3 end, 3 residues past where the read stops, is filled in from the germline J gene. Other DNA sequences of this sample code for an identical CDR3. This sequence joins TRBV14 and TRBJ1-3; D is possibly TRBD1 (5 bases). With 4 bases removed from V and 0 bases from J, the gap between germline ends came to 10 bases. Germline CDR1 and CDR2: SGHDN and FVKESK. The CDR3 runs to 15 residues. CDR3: CASSRPGLSGNTIYF. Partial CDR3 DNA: TGTGCCAGCAGCCGGCCGGGACTCTCTGGAAACACC.

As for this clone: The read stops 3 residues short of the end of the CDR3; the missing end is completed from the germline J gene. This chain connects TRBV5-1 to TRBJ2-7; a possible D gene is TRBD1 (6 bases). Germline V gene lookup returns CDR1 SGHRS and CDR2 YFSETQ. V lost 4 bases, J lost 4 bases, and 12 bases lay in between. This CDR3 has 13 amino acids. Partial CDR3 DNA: TGCGCCAGCAGCCCAGGGGATTCGTACGAG. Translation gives CASSPGDSYE. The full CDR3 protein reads CASSPGDSYEQYF.

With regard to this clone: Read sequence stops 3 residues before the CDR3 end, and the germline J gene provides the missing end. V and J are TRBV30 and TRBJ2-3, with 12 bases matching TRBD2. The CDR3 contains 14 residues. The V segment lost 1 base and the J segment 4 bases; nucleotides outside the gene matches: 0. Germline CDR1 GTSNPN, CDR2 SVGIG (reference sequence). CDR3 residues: CAWSGLAGADTQYF. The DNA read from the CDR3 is TGTGCCTGGAGTGGACTAGCGGGAGCAGATACG.

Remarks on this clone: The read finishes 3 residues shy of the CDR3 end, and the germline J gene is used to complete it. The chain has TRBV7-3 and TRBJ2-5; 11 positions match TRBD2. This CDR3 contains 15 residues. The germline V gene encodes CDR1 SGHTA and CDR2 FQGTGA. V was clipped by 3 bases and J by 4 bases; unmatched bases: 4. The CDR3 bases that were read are TGTGCCAGCAGCTTTCTAGCGGGGGGATCAGAGACC. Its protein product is CASSFLAGGSET. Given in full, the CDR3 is CASSFLAGGSETQYF.

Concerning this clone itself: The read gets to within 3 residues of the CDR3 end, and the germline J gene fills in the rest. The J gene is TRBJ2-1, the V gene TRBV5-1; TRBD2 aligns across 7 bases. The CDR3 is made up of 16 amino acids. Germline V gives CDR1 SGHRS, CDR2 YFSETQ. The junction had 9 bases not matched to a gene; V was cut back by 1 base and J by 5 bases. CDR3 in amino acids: CASSLMTSSADNEQFF. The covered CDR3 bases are TGCGCCAGCAGCTTGATGACTAGCTCCGCGGACAATGAG.

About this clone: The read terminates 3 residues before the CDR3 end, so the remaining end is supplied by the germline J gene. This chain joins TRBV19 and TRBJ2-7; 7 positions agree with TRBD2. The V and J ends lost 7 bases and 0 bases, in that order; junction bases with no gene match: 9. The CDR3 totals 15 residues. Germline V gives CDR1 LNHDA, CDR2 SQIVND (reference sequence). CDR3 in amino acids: CASNPGTTNSYEQYF. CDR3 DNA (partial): TGTGCCAGTAACCCCGGGACTACAAACTCCTACGAG.

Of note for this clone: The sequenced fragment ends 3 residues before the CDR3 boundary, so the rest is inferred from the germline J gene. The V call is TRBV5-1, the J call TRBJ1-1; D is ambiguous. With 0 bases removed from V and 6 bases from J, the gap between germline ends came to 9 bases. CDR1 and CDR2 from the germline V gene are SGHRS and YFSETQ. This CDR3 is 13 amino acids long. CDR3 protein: CASSLAGSSEAFF. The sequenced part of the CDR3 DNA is TGCGCCAGCAGCTTGGCAGGCAGTTCTGAA.

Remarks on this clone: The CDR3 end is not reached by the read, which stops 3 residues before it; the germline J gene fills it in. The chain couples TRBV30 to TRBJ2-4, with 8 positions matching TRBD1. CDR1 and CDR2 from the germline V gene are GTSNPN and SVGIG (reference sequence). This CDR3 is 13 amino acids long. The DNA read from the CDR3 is TGTGCCTGGAATAGGGACAGGCCCCATGGT. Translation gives CAWNRDRPHG. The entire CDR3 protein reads CAWNRDRPHGQYF.

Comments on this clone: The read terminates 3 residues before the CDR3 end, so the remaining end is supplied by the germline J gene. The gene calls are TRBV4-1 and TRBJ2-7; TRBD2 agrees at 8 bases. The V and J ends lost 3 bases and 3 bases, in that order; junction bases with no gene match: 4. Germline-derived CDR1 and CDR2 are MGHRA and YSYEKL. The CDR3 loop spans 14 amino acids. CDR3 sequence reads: CASSHPGTSYEQYF. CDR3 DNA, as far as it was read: TGCGCCAGCAGCCATCCCGGGACTAGCTACGAG.

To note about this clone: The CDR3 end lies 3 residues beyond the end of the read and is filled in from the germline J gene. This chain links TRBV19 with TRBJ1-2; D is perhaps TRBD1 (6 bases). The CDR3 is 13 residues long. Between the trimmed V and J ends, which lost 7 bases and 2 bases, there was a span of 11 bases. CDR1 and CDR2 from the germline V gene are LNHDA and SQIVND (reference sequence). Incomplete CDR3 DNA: TGTGCCAGTACATTAGGGACAAACTATGGC. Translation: CASTLGTNYG. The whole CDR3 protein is CASTLGTNYGYTF.

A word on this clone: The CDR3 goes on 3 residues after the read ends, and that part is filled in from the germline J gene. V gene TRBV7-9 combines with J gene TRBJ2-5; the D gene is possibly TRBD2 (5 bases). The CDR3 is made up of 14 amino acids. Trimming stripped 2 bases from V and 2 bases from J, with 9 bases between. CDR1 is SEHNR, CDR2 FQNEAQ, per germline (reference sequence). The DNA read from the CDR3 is TGTGCCAGCAGCTTATTCGAGGGTCAAGAGACC. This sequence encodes CASSLFEGQET. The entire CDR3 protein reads CASSLFEGQETQYF.

CDR3 bases read: TGTGCCAGAAGCTTGAGTAGTTTAGCGGGAGGGCGTGCCGGGGAG. Protein: CARSLSSLAGGRAGE. The whole CDR3 reads CARSLSSLAGGRAGELFF. The J gene is TRBJ2-2, the V gene TRBV5-3; 11 nucleotides match TRBD2. The read ends 3 residues early relative to the CDR3; the germline J gene fills the gap. TRBV5-3 falls under the ORF class, with uncertain function. This CDR3 is built from 18 residues. The junction had 11 bases not matched to a gene; V was cut back by 1 base and J by 6 bases.